Described below is a single T cell receptor beta chain sequence and its context. This sample stems from a study of T-cell reconstitution after alpha-beta-depleted transplantation in children. This CDR3 region has 16 residues. Germline V gives CDR1 ENHRY, CDR2 SYGVKD. V dropped 3 bases and J dropped 5; count of bases not matched to a gene: 12. Preparation of the TCRbeta library used unique molecular identifiers. Each CDR3 protein gets one entry after TCRdb re-called the PCR reads with MiXCR. This sample has a few hundred thousand distinct CDR3 sequences, with approximately 11% found just once. The TCR comes from a human donor who donated a stem cell graft to a child with acute myeloid leukemia. The chain employs TRBV10-3 and TRBJ2-5, with 7 nucleotides matching TRBD1. The specimen comprised PBMCs from the stem cell graft donor, sampled from the stem cell graft. CDR3 nucleotides: TGTGCCATCAGTGACCCTACGGGACAGTGGGGGGAGACCCAGTACTTC. It specifies CAISDPTGQWGETQYF.